Each of the 26 T cell receptor beta chains below was sequenced from the same sample in a study of blood T cell repertoires in COVID-19. The protocol was immunoSEQ multiplex PCR, while the TCRdb copy is restricted to in-frame clones and leaves out a portion. This sample has around 17,000 clones, with around 88% found just once. Sequenced material: peripheral blood. The receptors were gathered from a human donor in a cohort sampled during active COVID-19.

This chain connects TRBV2 to TRBJ2-7; D gene uncertain. Germline CDR1 and CDR2: SNHLY and FYNNEI. The CDR3 length is 10 residues. With 6 bases removed from V and 3 bases from J, the gap between germline ends came to 3 bases. The CDR3: CASSLYEQYF. In DNA form, the CDR3 reads TGTGCCAGCAGCCTCTACGAGCAGTACTTC.

The CDR3 DNA is TGCGCCAGCAGCCAAGATAGGACAGGGGAGGGGGTGAACACTGAAGCTTTCTTT. Residues: CASSQDRTGEGVNTEAFF. The chain couples TRBV4-1 to TRBJ1-1, with 9 nucleotides matching TRBD1. This CDR3 region has 18 residues. V was clipped by 0 bases and J by 0 bases; unmatched bases: 8. The germline V gene has CDR1 MGHRA and CDR2 YSYEKL.

The rearrangement links TRBV7-6 to TRBJ1-1; D perhaps matches TRBD1 (6 bases). The CDR3 has 16 amino acids. The germline V gene has CDR1 SGHVS and CDR2 FNYEAQ. Trimming removed 5 bases from V and 0 bases from J, with 16 bases in between. CDR3: CASSPDLGQLNTEAFF. DNA of the CDR3: TGTGCCAGCAGCCCTGACTTGGGACAACTGAACACTGAAGCTTTCTTT.

CDR3 sequence: CASSLGLAAQLQETQYF. The DNA of the CDR3 is TGCGCCAGCAGCTTGGGTCTAGCGGCCCAGCTCCAAGAGACCCAGTACTTC. The gene calls are TRBV5-1 and TRBJ2-5; TRBD2 agrees at 7 bases. Germline lookup yields CDR1 SGHRS and CDR2 YFSETQ. This CDR3 has 17 residues. V lost 0 bases, J lost 1 base, and 9 bases stayed unmatched.

The V call is TRBV14, the J call TRBJ1-1; no reliable D call. CDR3 length equals 15 residues. The germline CDR1 and CDR2 sequences are SGHDN and FVKESK. V lost 4 bases to trimming and J lost 4 bases, with 16 bases between them. CDR3 residues: CASSPYRGRSTEAFF. The CDR3 coding sequence is TGTGCCAGCAGCCCCTACAGAGGGAGAAGCACTGAAGCTTTCTTT.

V gene TRBV5-1 combines with J gene TRBJ2-3; weak D call: TRBD2 (5 bases). CDR1 and CDR2 from the germline V gene are SGHRS and YFSETQ. The V end lost 0 bases, the J end lost 2 bases, and 10 bases lay between the germline ends. The CDR3 consists of 15 residues. The CDR3 DNA reads TGCGCCAGCAGCTTGGAAGCGGTGCTCACAGATACGCAGTATTTT. It encodes CASSLEAVLTDTQYF.

The chain uses TRBV15 and TRBJ2-7; 7 nucleotides line up with TRBD1. The CDR3 runs 15 residues. With V trimmed by 0 bases and J by 6 bases, 8 bases remained unmatched. Germline V gene data show CDR1 as LNHNV and CDR2 as YYDKDF (reference sequence). The DNA for the CDR3 is TGTGCCACCAGCAGAGATGTACAGGGGTCTACCGAGCAGTACTTC. Translation gives CATSRDVQGSTEQYF.

This chain uses TRBV19 with TRBJ1-5, with D hard to call. Germline loops: CDR1 LNHDA, CDR2 SQIVND (reference sequence). Trimming cost V 5 bases and J 3 bases, with 8 bases left between them. The CDR3 contains 13 residues. The CDR3 reads CASSAGSNQPQHF. CDR3 coding DNA: TGTGCCAGTAGTGCGGGTTCCAATCAGCCCCAGCATTTT.

J is TRBJ1-2 and V is TRBV21-1; the DNA was not used to check the table's D call, TRBD1. TRBV21-1 is an annotated pseudogene. The CDR3 has 17 amino acids. CDR3 nucleotide sequence: TGTGCCAGCAGCAAAAGGGGACAGTACCTTTTATACTATGGCTACACCTTC. This translates into CASSKRGQYLLYYGYTF.

The J gene is TRBJ2-1, the V gene TRBV6-4; TRBD2 agrees at 12 bases. V shed 4 bases, J shed 10 bases, and the junction held 8 bases outside the gene matches. CDR1 and CDR2 (germline): MRHNA, SNTAGT. The length of the CDR3 is 15 residues. CDR3 in DNA: TGTGCCAGCAGTGCCACTAGCGGGGGGACTAGAGAGCAGTTCTTC. Amino acid sequence: CASSATSGGTREQFF.

This rearrangement joins TRBV4-3 to TRBJ2-7, with 7 bases matching TRBD1. Germline CDR1 is LGHNA and CDR2 is YSLEER. V dropped 2 bases and J dropped 0; count of bases not matched to a gene: 7. The CDR3 loop spans 16 amino acids. DNA for the CDR3: TGCGCCAGCAGCCAATGGGGACAGAGTAGCTCCTACGAGCAGTACTTC. Its translation is CASSQWGQSSSYEQYF.

This chain joins TRBV30 and TRBJ1-4; TRBD1 might be the D (6 bases). The CDR3 runs 14 residues. V was trimmed by 1 base and J by 0 bases, leaving 6 bases between them. The germline V gene has CDR1 GTSNPN and CDR2 SVGIG (reference sequence). CDR3 sequence reads: CAWSEGATNEKLFF. CDR3 nucleotides: TGTGCCTGGAGTGAGGGGGCAACTAATGAAAAACTGTTTTTT.

This clone turned up a few times. The chain recombines TRBV30 with TRBJ1-5, with 8 bases matching TRBD1. With V trimmed by 2 bases and J by 7 bases, 7 bases remained unmatched. CDR3 length equals 14 residues. Looked up from germline, CDR1 is GTSNPN and CDR2 is SVGIG (reference sequence). In DNA form, the CDR3 reads TGTGCCTGGAGTTTACAGGGGGGATCACAGCCCCAGCATTTT. It codes for CAWSLQGGSQPQHF. The complete variable domain, with remaining parts taken from reference TRBV30 and TRBJ1-5, reads SQTIHQWPATLVQPVGSPLSLECTVEGTSNPNLYWYRQAAGRGLQLLFYSVGIGQISSEVPQNLSASRPQDRQFILSSKKLLLSDSGFYLCAWSLQGGSQPQHFGDGTRLSIL.

The gene calls are TRBV18 and TRBJ2-1, with D perhaps TRBD1 (6 bases). Trimming shortened V by 3 bases and J by 0 bases, and 12 bases separated the two germline ends. CDR1 KGHSH and CDR2 LQKENI come from the germline V gene. This CDR3 comprises 16 residues. The CDR3 spells CASSPRQAGSYNEQFF. The CDR3 nucleotides read TGTGCCAGCTCACCTAGACAGGCCGGCTCCTACAATGAGCAGTTCTTC.

This chain uses TRBV7-2 with TRBJ2-5, with a tentative D call TRBD2 (7 bases). The CDR3 length is 15 residues. Looked up from germline, CDR1 is SGHTA and CDR2 is FQGNSA. V gave up 5 bases and J gave up 5 bases, with 18 bases separating them. This CDR3 reads CASSRRGGAEETQYF. Written as DNA, the CDR3 is TGTGCCAGCAGCCGGAGGGGGGGGGCCGAGGAGACCCAGTACTTC.

The chain links TRBV15 to TRBJ2-2; possibly TRBD2 for D (6 bases). CDR1 is LNHNV, CDR2 YYDKDF, per germline (reference sequence). V lost 5 bases and J 4 bases, leaving 14 bases between the germline ends. This CDR3 spans 15 amino acids. The chain's CDR3 is CATSWGVAGTGELFF. The CDR3 DNA reads TGTGCCACCAGCTGGGGGGTGGCTGGCACCGGGGAGCTGTTTTTT.

This chain links TRBV6-5 with TRBJ2-7, with D perhaps matching TRBD2 (6 bases). This CDR3 region has 13 residues. CDR1 MNHEY and CDR2 SVGAGI come from the germline V gene. The V end lost 9 bases, the J end lost 2 bases, and 14 bases lay between the germline ends. Here the CDR3 DNA reads TGTGCCAGTAGGGAGGAGTTCACCTACGAGCAGTACTTC. Translating gives CASREEFTYEQYF.

On this clone: The same CDR3 arises from other DNA sequences in this sample as well. The chain couples TRBV5-1 to TRBJ1-2, with 8 bases lining up with TRBD1. The CDR3 spans 14 residues. V lost 0 bases, J lost 8 bases, and 6 bases stayed unmatched. The germline gives CDR1 SGHRS, CDR2 YFSETQ. DNA for the CDR3: TGCGCCAGCAGCTTGGCGGGGACAGGCGGCGGCTACACCTTC. Translation: CASSLAGTGGGYTF. Full variable domain (outside the CDR3, taken from reference TRBV5-1 and TRBJ1-2): KAGVTQTPRYLIKTRGQQVTLSCSPISGHRSVSWYQQTPGQGLQFLFEYFSETQRNKGNFPGRFSGRQFSNSRSEMNVSTLELGDSALYLCASSLAGTGGGYTFGSGTRLTVV.

Remarks on this clone: The junction departs from germline at one end; a sequencing error may be responsible. V and J are TRBV6-1 and TRBJ1-3; D not resolved. Germline assignment: CDR1 MNHNS and CDR2 SASEGT. The CDR3 spans 13 residues. In DNA, the CDR3 is TGCCTCAGCAGTTCCCCCTATGGAAACACCATATATTTT. Protein: CLSSSPYGNTIYF.

The rearrangement joins TRBV4-1 to TRBJ2-5; 14 bases map to TRBD2. Trimming at V came to 0 bases and at J to 2 bases, leaving 5 bases not matched to a gene. Germline CDR1 and CDR2: MGHRA and YSYEKL. This CDR3 contains 18 residues. Here the CDR3 DNA reads TGCGCCAGCAGCCAAGAGGGAGGACTAGCGGGGGGTCAAGAGACCCAGTACTTC. Translation gives CASSQEGGLAGGQETQYF.

The chain carries TRBV11-2 and TRBJ2-7, with D possibly matching TRBD2 (5 bases). V dropped 8 bases and J dropped 6 bases, with 14 bases sitting between them. Germline values: CDR1 SGHAT, CDR2 FQNNGV. The CDR3 spans 12 residues. CDR3: CASSSGNGEQYF. The CDR3 DNA is TGTGCCAGCTCATCGGGGAACGGCGAGCAGTACTTC.

V is TRBV27 and J is TRBJ2-5; the match to TRBD1 covers 9 bases. CDR1 and CDR2 from the germline V gene are MNHEY and SMNVEV (reference sequence). The CDR3 length is 14 residues. V lost 3 bases, J lost 5 bases, and 4 bases stayed unmatched. The CDR3 DNA is TGTGCCAGCAGTTTCGGGACAGGGAGGGAGACCCAGTACTTC. This codes for CASSFGTGRETQYF.

The DNA for the CDR3 is TGTGCCATCAGGACCGGGACAGGGATTTTGGATGAGCAGTTCTTC. Its protein product is CAIRTGTGILDEQFF. The V gene is TRBV10-3, the J gene TRBJ2-1, with 9 bases matching TRBD1. Per the germline V gene, CDR1 is ENHRY and CDR2 is SYGVKD. This CDR3 contains 15 residues. V lost 6 bases and J lost 8; bases outside the gene matches: 11.

CDR3 amino acids: CASSLGLTLAGYTF. Written as DNA, the CDR3 is TGTGCCAGCAGCTTAGGCCTTACCTTAGCCGGCTACACCTTC. The chain combines TRBV7-2 with TRBJ1-2; D not certain. Germline CDR1 reads SGHTA; CDR2 reads FQGNSA. CDR3 length: 14 residues. The ends were cut back, 1 base at V and 8 bases at J, with 14 bases in the middle.

The V and J genes are TRBV7-2 and TRBJ1-1; 7 nucleotides match TRBD1. V shed 3 bases, J shed 3 bases, and the junction held 1 base outside the gene matches. Looked up from germline, CDR1 is SGHTA and CDR2 is FQGNSA. The CDR3 length is 13 residues. The CDR3 sequence: CASSLTGYTEAFF. The DNA of the CDR3 is TGTGCCAGCAGCTTGACAGGGTACACTGAAGCTTTCTTT.

The chain uses TRBV7-9 and TRBJ2-1; 11 bases agree with TRBD1. CDR3 length equals 16 residues. The germline V gene encodes CDR1 SEHNR and CDR2 FQNEAQ (reference sequence). Losses at the gene ends were 0 bases for V and 7 bases for J; bases not matched to a gene: 5. The CDR3 DNA reads TGTGCCAGCAGCTTAGCCGGGACAGGGGGAGGGAATGAGCAGTTCTTC. This sequence encodes CASSLAGTGGGNEQFF.